The clone carrying this TCR beta chain turned up a few times. What it recognizes is unknown. This sample stems from a study of regulatory T cells in long-lasting Graves disease. General observations from the study: Persistent Graves' patients showed reduced TCR diversity versus newly diagnosed patients. Persistent disease exhibited a predilection for TRBV28, TRBJ1-2 and TRBJ2-5.

With iRepertoire HTBI primers and Arm-PCR of CDR3 regions, TCR beta libraries were built. TCRdb re-analysed the multiplex PCR reads in MiXCR, keeping a single row per CDR3 protein. The sample records 500,000 to 700,000 distinct CDR3 sequences, approximately 31% being singletons. This CDR3 is built from 13 residues. Trimming stripped 0 bases from V and 7 bases from J, with 12 bases between. Germline CDR1 and CDR2: GTSNPN and SVGIG (reference sequence). Time point: persistent/refractory GD, antithyroid drugs over 5 years with positive TRAb. The TCR library used RNA extracted from PBMCs. Patients were from an endocrinology department in Xi'an, China.

The material sequenced was peripheral blood mononuclear cells (PBMCs), taken when the disease was refractory, from a patient treated with antithyroid drugs. The TCR originated in a female donor with Graves disease. The chain recombines TRBV30 with TRBJ2-5, with D maybe TRBD1 (5 bases). CDR3 in DNA: TGTGCCTGGAGTGTAGATGGGGCTAGGACCCAGTACTTC. Its translation: CAWSVDGARTQYF.